The 21 T cell receptor beta chains below come from one sample, sequenced in a study of graft-versus-host responses after intestinal transplantation. Clones were sequenced by immunoSEQ multiplex PCR, and TCRdb holds only the in-frame ones, with some missing. This sample has 99,000 or so clones, with about 84% found just once. The sample consisted of PBMCs, taken 255 days after intestinal transplant. Receptors originate from a human patient who received an intestinal transplant, so some T cells may come from the graft donor.

This sequence joins TRBV19 and TRBJ2-2; 10 bases map to TRBD2. The CDR3 is 19 residues long. The J segment lost 4 bases and the V segment lost 7 bases, leaving 18 bases of the junction unmatched. The germline V gene has CDR1 LNHDA and CDR2 SQIVND (reference sequence). In DNA, the CDR3 is TGTGCCAGTATGGGTCGCCGAGCGGGAGGGCCCCTACTCACCGGGGAGCTGTTTTTT. Translation: CASMGRRAGGPLLTGELFF. The full variable domain, its missing parts supplied by reference TRBV19 and TRBJ2-2, is DGGITQSPKYLFRKEGQNVTLSCEQNLNHDAMYWYRQDPGQGLRLIYYSQIVNDFQKGDIAEGYSVSREKKESFPLTVTSAQKNPTAFYLCASMGRRAGGPLLTGELFFGEGSRLTVL.

The rearrangement joins TRBV5-6 to TRBJ2-1; 10 positions agree with TRBD2. This CDR3 has 16 amino acids. With 4 bases clipped from V and 7 bases from J, the junction kept 11 bases outside the gene matches. Germline assignment: CDR1 SGHDT and CDR2 YYEEEE. The CDR3 protein is CASSLGAGGPGNEQFF. The CDR3 DNA sequence: TGTGCCAGCAGCCTGGGAGCGGGAGGGCCAGGTAATGAGCAGTTCTTC.

The V gene is TRBV27, the J gene TRBJ1-1, with 11 bases matching TRBD1. The J segment lost 5 bases and the V segment lost 4 bases, leaving 6 bases of the junction unmatched. This CDR3 spans 15 amino acids. Germline V gene lookup returns CDR1 MNHEY and CDR2 SMNVEV (reference sequence). CDR3 in DNA: TGTGCCAGCAGTTCGGACAGGGGGCTGGGGACTGAAGCTTTCTTT. It specifies CASSSDRGLGTEAFF.

This chain connects TRBV28 to TRBJ1-6; D is unclear. Germline V gene data show CDR1 as MDHEN and CDR2 as SYDVKM. V dropped 6 bases and J dropped 5 bases, with 8 bases sitting between them. This CDR3 comprises 13 residues. This CDR3 reads CASRQPHNSPLHF. CDR3 sequence (DNA): TGTGCCAGCAGGCAGCCACATAATTCACCCCTCCACTTT. Variable domain in full (rest from reference TRBV28 and TRBJ1-6): DVKVTQSSRYLVKRTGEKVFLECVQDMDHENMFWYRQDPGLGLRLIYFSYDVKMKEKGDIPEGYSVSREKKERFSLILESASTNQTSMYLCASRQPHNSPLHFGNGTRLTVT.

V is TRBV9 and J is TRBJ1-1; maybe TRBD1 (6 bases). The CDR3 extends over 15 amino acids. Per the germline V gene, CDR1 is SGDLS and CDR2 is YYNGEE. V lost 0 bases and J 3 bases, leaving 12 bases between the germline ends. The CDR3 nucleotides are TGTGCCAGCAGCGTAGTAGGACAGCCCTACACTGAAGCTTTCTTT. Its protein is CASSVVGQPYTEAFF.

In its sample, this clone was seen once. The V gene is TRBV5-1, the J gene TRBJ2-1; D might be TRBD2 (5 bases). V lost 8 bases, J lost 0 bases, and 15 bases lay in between. Germline CDR1 is SGHRS and CDR2 is YFSETQ. The CDR3 totals 15 residues. The CDR3 reads CASTTGVFSYNEQFF. The CDR3 DNA reads TGCGCCAGTACCACCGGGGTCTTCTCCTACAATGAGCAGTTCTTC. The variable domain in full, completed from reference TRBV5-1 and TRBJ2-1, reads KAGVTQTPRYLIKTRGQQVTLSCSPISGHRSVSWYQQTPGQGLQFLFEYFSETQRNKGNFPGRFSGRQFSNSRSEMNVSTLELGDSALYLCASTTGVFSYNEQFFGPGTRLTVL.

J is TRBJ1-6 and V is TRBV19; D uncertain. The V gene lost 3 bases and the J gene lost 1 base, with 7 bases spanning the gap. Germline V gene sequence: CDR1 LNHDA, CDR2 SQIVND (reference sequence). The CDR3 extends over 15 amino acids. CDR3 bases: TGTGCCAGTAGTATGGGTGAATCCTATAATTCACCCCTCCACTTT. This encodes CASSMGESYNSPLHF.

The V call is TRBV4-1, the J call TRBJ1-4; perhaps TRBD1 as D (5 bases). Germline CDR1 MGHRA, CDR2 YSYEKL. The V and J ends lost 2 bases and 7 bases respectively, with 14 bases between them. This CDR3 contains 15 residues. The CDR3 loop is CASSQSPGQGEKLFF. In nucleotides, the CDR3 is TGCGCCAGCAGCCAAAGTCCGGGGCAGGGTGAAAAACTGTTTTTT.

The V and J genes are TRBV2 and TRBJ1-1, with D maybe TRBD1 (6 bases). CDR1 is SNHLY, CDR2 FYNNEI, per germline. Between the trimmed V and J ends, which lost 3 bases and 9 bases, there was a span of 14 bases. This CDR3 region has 13 residues. The CDR3 DNA reads TGTGCCAGCAGTGACGCCCCGGACAGTAAAGCTTTCTTT. This gives the protein CASSDAPDSKAFF. The full variable domain, rest sourced from reference TRBV2 and TRBJ1-1, is EPEVTQTPSHQVTQMGQEVILRCVPISNHLYFYWYRQILGQKVEFLVSFYNNEISEKSEIFDDQFSVERPDGSNFTLKIRSTKLEDSAMYFCASSDAPDSKAFFGQGTRLTVV.

This sequence joins TRBV6-5 and TRBJ1-2; D perhaps matches TRBD1 (6 bases). The germline CDR1 and CDR2 sequences are MNHEY and SVGAGI. The CDR3 is made up of 15 amino acids. With 8 bases removed from V and 4 bases from J, the gap between germline ends came to 20 bases. CDR3 sequence (DNA): TGTGCCAGCGGGGGGCAGGGGAGGGCCGTCTATGGCTACACCTTC. It yields the protein CASGGQGRAVYGYTF.

The V and J genes are TRBV7-7 and TRBJ2-2, with a weak D call TRBD2 (5 bases). The CDR3 spans 15 residues. From germline, CDR1 is SSHAT and CDR2 FNYEAQ (reference sequence). The CDR3 DNA sequence: TGTGTTGGCAGCTTAGCGCTTTTGGGCACCGGGGAGCTGTTTTTT. It translates to CVGSLALLGTGELFF.

The chain couples TRBV16 to TRBJ2-2, with D possibly matching TRBD1 (5 bases). The germline V gene has CDR1 KGHSY and CDR2 FQNENV. The CDR3 runs 14 residues. Between the trimmed V and J ends, which lost 0 bases and 6 bases, there was a span of 8 bases. The CDR3 sequence: CASSQSQGSGELFF. CDR3 sequence (DNA): TGTGCCAGCAGCCAATCCCAGGGATCCGGGGAGCTGTTTTTT.

CDR3 in amino acids: CASSFVGDRANNEQFF. The CDR3 DNA follows: TGTGCCAGCAGCTTCGTTGGGGACAGGGCCAACAATGAGCAGTTCTTC. This chain links TRBV11-3 with TRBJ2-1, with TRBD1 matching 9 bases. The junction had 8 bases not matched to a gene; V was cut back by 3 bases and J by 5 bases. The germline CDR1 and CDR2 sequences are SGHNT and YENEEA. The CDR3 is made up of 16 amino acids.

The chain uses TRBV11-1 and TRBJ2-5; TRBD1 is a possible D gene (5 bases). The CDR3 has 14 residues. Germline CDR1 is SGHAT and CDR2 is FQDESV (reference sequence). Trimming stripped 4 bases from V and 1 base from J, with 10 bases between. The CDR3 region is CASSSRQRQETQYF. For the CDR3, the DNA is TGTGCCAGCAGCTCACGACAGCGCCAAGAGACCCAGTACTTC.

This clone was observed a single time. The J gene is TRBJ2-1, the V gene TRBV6-1, with 7 nucleotides matching TRBD2. V shed 4 bases, J shed 8 bases, and the junction held 8 bases outside the gene matches. Germline assignment: CDR1 MNHNS and CDR2 SASEGT. The CDR3 is 14 amino acids. The CDR3 nucleotides are TGTGCCAGCAGTGCTCTATCACTAGCGTATGAGCAGTTCTTC. Its protein is CASSALSLAYEQFF.

The chain couples TRBV29-1 to TRBJ2-5, with unresolved D. With 0 bases removed from V and 1 base from J, the gap between germline ends came to 6 bases. Germline V gene lookup returns CDR1 SQVTM and CDR2 ANQGSEA. CDR3 length equals 13 residues. CDR3 nucleotide sequence: TGCAGCGTTGAAGATCGCCTCCAAGAGACCCAGTACTTC. Its translation: CSVEDRLQETQYF.

This clone was detected a few times. This rearrangement joins TRBV15 to TRBJ2-1, with 8 bases that match TRBD2. V shed 3 bases and J 6 bases; nucleotides not matched to a gene: 16. CDR1 and CDR2 (germline): LNHNV, YYDKDF (reference sequence). This CDR3 comprises 18 residues. The CDR3 here is CATSRGESGREAVNEQFF. The CDR3 DNA reads as TGTGCCACCAGCAGGGGGGAATCCGGGCGGGAGGCAGTCAATGAGCAGTTCTTC.

The V and J genes are TRBV27 and TRBJ2-5; D possibly corresponds to TRBD1 (6 bases). V lost 6 bases and J lost 2, with 22 bases in between. Germline CDR1 and CDR2: MNHEY and SMNVEV (reference sequence). CDR3 length: 17 residues. The CDR3 nucleotides are TGTGCCAGCAGATCCCACCAGGGGTCCGTAGGGCAAGAGACCCAGTACTTC. This translates into CASRSHQGSVGQETQYF.

This rearrangement joins TRBV15 to TRBJ2-1; TRBD2 aligns across 10 bases. Germline assignment: CDR1 LNHNV and CDR2 YYDKDF (reference sequence). V shed 0 bases and J 2 bases; nucleotides not matched to a gene: 4. This CDR3 is 17 amino acids long. The CDR3 protein is CATSRDAAGGPYNEQFF. The CDR3 DNA sequence: TGTGCCACCAGCAGAGATGCAGCGGGGGGGCCCTACAATGAGCAGTTCTTC. Variable domain in full (rest from reference TRBV15 and TRBJ2-1): DAMVIQNPRYQVTQFGKPVTLSCSQTLNHNVMYWYQQKSSQAPKLLFHYYDKDFNNEADTPDNFQSRRPNTSFCFLDIRSPGLGDTAMYLCATSRDAAGGPYNEQFFGPGTRLTVL.

The rearrangement joins TRBV9 to TRBJ1-2; D not certain. Germline values: CDR1 SGDLS, CDR2 YYNGEE. Trimming shortened V by 3 bases and J by 8 bases, and 14 bases separated the two germline ends. The CDR3 covers 13 residues. The CDR3 spells CASSAYPGGGYTF. DNA for the CDR3: TGTGCCAGCAGCGCCTATCCGGGAGGCGGCTACACCTTC. Looking up the rest from reference TRBV9 and TRBJ1-2 gives the full variable domain: DSGVTQTPKHLITATGQRVTLRCSPRSGDLSVYWYQQSLDQGLQFLIQYYNGEERAKGNILERFSAQQFPDLHSELNLSSLELGDSALYFCASSAYPGGGYTFGSGTRLTVV.

The chain combines TRBV19 with TRBJ2-1; 8 nucleotides agree with TRBD2. The germline gives CDR1 LNHDA, CDR2 SQIVND (reference sequence). J gave up 3 bases and V 4 bases, and 2 bases lay outside the gene matches. The CDR3 length is 14 residues. CDR3: CASSRAGGYNEQFF. In DNA form, the CDR3 reads TGTGCCAGTAGTAGGGCGGGGGGCTACAATGAGCAGTTCTTC.